This entry describes one T cell receptor beta chain. This specimen comes from a study of T cells expressing NK-cell markers. The CDR3 contains 13 residues. Germline CDR1 DFQATT, CDR2 SNEGSKA (reference sequence). Following a re-call of the 5' RACE reads, TCRdb has one entry per CDR3 protein and lacks DNA. The repertoire table contains roughly 180,000 distinct CDR3 sequences. The TCR comes from a woman aged 18 to 69 in good health. The gene calls are TRBV20-1 and TRBJ1-1; TCRdb designates TRBD1, a call that cannot be tested without DNA. The sample taken for sequencing was blood T cells: a sorted CD56 or NKG2C T cell subset, CD4+ or CD8+ T cells, or bulk PBMC T cells (not recorded which). CDR3 in amino acids: CSARDLQGARAFF.